The 27 T cell receptor beta chains below come from one sample, sequenced in a study of blood T cell repertoires in COVID-19. Libraries were prepared by immunoSEQ multiplex PCR; TCRdb keeps only in-frame clonotypes and omits some of them. Here the sample spans 470,000 or so clones, around 89% being singletons. The sample comprised peripheral blood. The receptors were sampled from a woman in her 30s with acute or convalescent COVID-19.

This clone was recorded at least ten times. The V gene is TRBV28, the J gene TRBJ2-2; TRBD1 matches 10 bases. This CDR3 has 15 amino acids. V lost 2 bases, J lost 7 bases, and 4 bases stayed unmatched. The germline V gene has CDR1 MDHEN and CDR2 SYDVKM. This CDR3 is CASSLGTGVFGELFF. CDR3 in DNA: TGTGCCAGCAGTTTAGGGACAGGGGTTTTCGGGGAGCTGTTTTTT.

V and J are TRBV24-1 and TRBJ2-2; D ambiguous. Germline CDR1 KGHDR, CDR2 SFDVKD. The V gene lost 7 bases and the J gene lost 8 bases, with 10 bases spanning the gap. CDR3 length equals 12 residues. CDR3 residues: CATRSVAGELFF. DNA of the CDR3: TGTGCCACCAGGAGCGTAGCTGGGGAGCTGTTTTTT.

The chain is built from TRBV3-1 (or the pseudogene TRBV3-2) and TRBJ1-1, with a tentative D call TRBD1 (6 bases). V was pared by 2 bases and J by 8 bases, with 12 bases between. CDR1 and CDR2 from the germline V gene are LGHDT and YNNKEL (reference sequence). The CDR3 runs to 13 residues. The CDR3 protein is CASSQTQQGEAFF. Written as DNA, the CDR3 is TGTGCCAGCAGCCAAACCCAGCAGGGGGAAGCTTTCTTT.

J is TRBJ1-6 and V is TRBV12-2. TRBV12-2 is given as a pseudogene. The CDR3 has 15 amino acids. CDR3 coding DNA: TGTGCAAGTCGACCCCCCCGGGAAATGGGGTCACCCCTCCACTTT. It codes for CASRPPREMGSPLHF.

This CDR3 reads CASSFLSGTSTDTQYF. The CDR3 DNA sequence: TGTGCCAGCAGTTTCCTCAGCGGGACTAGCACAGATACGCAGTATTTT. This sequence joins TRBV6-5 and TRBJ2-3; 7 bases match TRBD2. Germline V gene lookup returns CDR1 MNHEY and CDR2 SVGAGI. Trimming took 4 bases from V and 0 from J; bases not matched to a gene: 7. This CDR3 has 16 residues.

The chain carries TRBV28 and TRBJ1-5, with TRBD1 matching 11 bases. The germline V gene encodes CDR1 MDHEN and CDR2 SYDVKM. This CDR3 has 15 residues. The J segment lost 4 bases and the V segment lost 8 bases, leaving 7 bases of the junction unmatched. Here the CDR3 DNA reads TGTGCCAGCCGTTGGGGACAGGGGGGAAATCAGCCCCAGCATTTT. Translating it yields CASRWGQGGNQPQHF.

In this sample, this clone turned up a few times. This chain connects TRBV5-1 to TRBJ2-3; 9 nucleotides match TRBD2. This CDR3 spans 16 amino acids. The junction had 8 bases not matched to a gene; V was cut back by 6 bases and J by 0 bases. CDR1 is SGHRS, CDR2 YFSETQ, per germline. CDR3 amino acids: CASICQRGASTDTQYF. The DNA of the CDR3 is TGCGCCAGCATCTGCCAGCGGGGGGCAAGCACAGATACGCAGTATTTT.

This chain uses TRBV5-1 with TRBJ2-5, with 10 bases lining up with TRBD1. CDR3 length: 17 residues. Germline CDR1 SGHRS, CDR2 YFSETQ. V shed 7 bases, J shed 1 base, and the junction held 13 bases outside the gene matches. In DNA form, the CDR3 reads TGCGCCAGCGAGAAGGGGTCGGGACAGGGGTTCCAAGAGACCCAGTACTTC. Protein product: CASEKGSGQGFQETQYF.

The chain has TRBV3-1 (or the pseudogene TRBV3-2) and TRBJ2-1; TRBD2 matches 8 bases. Germline loops: CDR1 LGHDT, CDR2 YNNKEL (reference sequence). Trimming cost V 6 bases and J 0 bases; bases outside gene matches: 10. CDR3 length: 17 residues. The CDR3 loop is CASSPIGGDISYNEQFF. CDR3 DNA: TGTGCCAGCAGTCCAATCGGGGGGGACATCTCCTACAATGAGCAGTTCTTC.

This chain links TRBV7-3 with TRBJ2-3; TRBD2 agrees at 8 bases. V was clipped by 4 bases and J by 5 bases; unmatched bases: 5. CDR3 length: 14 residues. The V gene's germline CDR1 is SGHTA and CDR2 FQGTGA. The CDR3 sequence: CASSSAGGGDTQYF. The CDR3 coding sequence is TGTGCCAGCAGCTCGGCGGGGGGTGGAGATACGCAGTATTTT.

This clone was observed many times. V gene TRBV30 combines with J gene TRBJ1-2, with 7 bases identical to TRBD1. Germline V lookup: CDR1 GTSNPN, CDR2 SVGIG (reference sequence). Trimming at V came to 7 bases and at J to 5 bases, leaving 13 bases not matched to a gene. CDR3 length: 14 residues. The CDR3 loop is CASESDRAIYGYTF. The CDR3 DNA reads as TGTGCCTCCGAATCCGACAGGGCCATATATGGCTACACCTTC.

The chain is built from TRBV15 and TRBJ2-7; 9 nucleotides agree with TRBD2. This CDR3 region has 14 residues. V lost 5 bases and J lost 2; bases outside the gene matches: 4. The V gene's germline CDR1 is LNHNV and CDR2 YYDKDF (reference sequence). The CDR3 protein is CATSLSSGTYEQYF. As DNA, the CDR3 is TGTGCCACCAGCTTGTCTAGCGGGACCTACGAGCAGTACTTC.

The rearrangement links TRBV5-4 to TRBJ2-3, with D perhaps matching TRBD1 (6 bases). This CDR3 has 13 residues. V was trimmed by 4 bases and J by 1 base, leaving 7 bases between them. Germline V gives CDR1 SGHNT, CDR2 YYREEE (reference sequence). The CDR3 reads CASSNRGTDTQYF. The CDR3 DNA sequence: TGTGCCAGCAGCAACAGGGGCACAGATACGCAGTATTTT.

The chain couples TRBV2 to TRBJ1-2; D gene uncertain. In germline, CDR1 is SNHLY, CDR2 FYNNEI. Trimming took off 6 bases at V and 4 bases at J, with 9 bases between the two ends. The CDR3 runs to 12 residues. The CDR3 coding sequence is TGTGCCAGCAGGGGCGACCGCTATGGCTACACCTTC. This encodes CASRGDRYGYTF.

V and J are TRBV18 and TRBJ1-3; 7 bases are a match to TRBD1. V shed 5 bases, J shed 2 bases, and the junction held 9 bases outside the gene matches. Germline V CDR1 and CDR2: KGHSH, LQKENI. The CDR3 runs to 16 residues. CDR3 nucleotide sequence: TGTGCCAGCTCAACGGGACAGCAATCTCCTGGAAACACCATATATTTT. Its translation: CASSTGQQSPGNTIYF.

This chain joins TRBV6-5 and TRBJ1-2; a weak D match, TRBD1 (6 bases). Germline V gene sequence: CDR1 MNHEY, CDR2 SVGAGI. The CDR3 consists of 13 residues. Trimming pared 0 bases from V and 7 bases from J, leaving 9 bases between. The CDR3 DNA is TGTGCCAGCAGTTACTCTGCAGGGGCTGGCTACACCTTC. Protein: CASSYSAGAGYTF.

The J gene is TRBJ2-2, the V gene TRBV5-5; no clear D gene. Germline V gene lookup returns CDR1 SGHKS and CDR2 YYEKEE (reference sequence). CDR3 length equals 15 residues. The V and J ends lost 2 bases and 5 bases respectively, with 13 bases between them. CDR3 region: CASSFWFVGTGELFF. The CDR3 nucleotides are TGTGCCAGCAGCTTTTGGTTCGTCGGGACCGGGGAGCTGTTTTTT.

This rearrangement joins TRBV5-4 to TRBJ2-7, with 9 bases fitting TRBD1. CDR1 and CDR2 from the germline V gene are SGHNT and YYREEE (reference sequence). Losses at the gene ends were 4 bases for V and 6 bases for J; bases not matched to a gene: 8. This CDR3 comprises 14 residues. CDR3 nucleotides: TGTGCCAGCAGCCTAGGGACAGGGCGGCGCGAGCAGTACTTC. The encoded protein is CASSLGTGRREQYF.

The chain recombines TRBV19 with TRBJ1-1; TRBD1 might be the D (6 bases). Deletions cut 4 bases from V and 8 bases from J, with 14 bases between. This CDR3 comprises 13 residues. The V gene's germline CDR1 is LNHDA and CDR2 SQIVND (reference sequence). CDR3 sequence reads: CASSRAGTLEAFF. The CDR3 DNA reads as TGTGCCAGTAGTAGGGCCGGGACATTAGAAGCTTTCTTT.

The chain combines TRBV11-2 with TRBJ2-7; 11 bases are a match to TRBD1. Trimming cost V 1 base and J 5 bases; bases outside gene matches: 4. Germline V gene data show CDR1 as SGHAT and CDR2 as FQNNGV. The CDR3 spans 15 residues. The CDR3 sequence: CASSLVRTGGDEQYF. The CDR3 nucleotides are TGTGCCAGCAGCTTAGTGAGGACAGGGGGCGACGAGCAGTACTTC.

The table lists this clone with a few counts. For the CDR3, the DNA is TGTGCCAGCAGTTCCCCCTTTGGCGGGGGGTCCTACGAGCAGTACTTC. This codes for CASSSPFGGGSYEQYF. V is TRBV6-2 or TRBV6-3 and J is TRBJ2-7; 8 bases are a match to TRBD2. Per the germline V gene, CDR1 is MNHEY and CDR2 is SVGEGT. The junction had 9 bases not matched to a gene; V was cut back by 4 bases and J by 1 base. The CDR3 consists of 16 residues.

In DNA, the CDR3 is TGTGCCAGCAGTTTCCCCAGTTTATGGGGAGTGAGGGAGACCCAGTACTTC. Translated, it gives CASSFPSLWGVRETQYF. J is TRBJ2-5 and V is TRBV28, with D possibly matching TRBD2 (5 bases). Between the trimmed V and J ends, which lost 3 bases and 5 bases, there was a span of 22 bases. From germline, CDR1 is MDHEN and CDR2 SYDVKM. This CDR3 is built from 17 residues.

The chain is built from TRBV27 and TRBJ1-1; tentatively, D is TRBD1 (6 bases). V was trimmed by 2 bases and J by 3 bases, leaving 7 bases between them. In germline, CDR1 is MNHEY, CDR2 SMNVEV (reference sequence). The CDR3 contains 13 residues. This CDR3 reads CASSLAGDTEAFF. The CDR3 DNA follows: TGTGCCAGCAGTTTAGCAGGGGACACTGAAGCTTTCTTT.

The chain recombines TRBV9 with TRBJ2-2, with D possibly called TRBD1 or TRBD2 (6 bases each). The V end was cut by 4 bases, the J end by 5 bases, with 12 bases between. The length of the CDR3 is 14 residues. Germline CDR1 is SGDLS and CDR2 is YYNGEE. For the CDR3, the DNA is TGTGCCAGCAGCATAGGAGGGGGAACCGGGGAGCTGTTTTTT. Its translation is CASSIGGGTGELFF.

This sequence joins TRBV6-5 and TRBJ1-2; maybe TRBD1 (5 bases). V was shortened by 6 bases and J by 4 bases, with 12 bases between the two germline ends. CDR1 MNHEY and CDR2 SVGAGI come from the germline V gene. The CDR3 is 13 residues long. For the CDR3, the DNA is TGTGCCAGCAGATCTGACAGTGTCTATGGCTACACCTTC. Encoded protein: CASRSDSVYGYTF.

The chain carries TRBV29-1 and TRBJ2-5, with D possibly TRBD2 on 5 matching bases. Germline loops: CDR1 SQVTM, CDR2 ANQGSEA. Trimming removed 7 bases from V and 5 bases from J, with 17 bases in between. The CDR3 runs 13 residues. CDR3 sequence (DNA): TGCAGCGCCTCTGTAACCTCTAGCGAGACCCAGTACTTC. Residues: CSASVTSSETQYF.

This clone was seen once. The chain couples TRBV7-8 to TRBJ2-7; D is perhaps TRBD1 (6 bases). The CDR3 has 15 residues. Germline V CDR1 and CDR2: SGHVS, FQNEAQ. V lost 4 bases and J 1 base, leaving 14 bases between the germline ends. CDR3 protein: CASSWLVGQSYEQYF. In DNA form, the CDR3 reads TGTGCCAGCAGCTGGTTGGTCGGACAGTCCTACGAGCAGTACTTC.